This T cell receptor (beta chain) was sequenced for a study of Graves' ophthalmopathy and Graves' hyperthyroidism. As the template, RNA transcripts were used to amplify TCR beta CDR3 regions. The workflow started with a first-round RT-PCR run with HTBI primers and then moved on to a second-round multiplex PCR. Via MiXCR, TCRdb re-called the multiplex PCR reads, giving one row per CDR3 protein. The sample shows 1 million to 1.3 million distinct CDR3 sequences, 36% of them seen only once. The study, taken as a whole, reports: Most expanded clonotypes in thyroid above 0.001 frequency also showed up in blood. With 70.59% sensitivity and 72.22% specificity, the model predicted ophthalmopathy progression.

The sample holds a few counts of this clonotype. Its antigen is not known. Sample: peripheral blood or thyroid tissue (not recorded which). The TCR was taken from an adult man with Graves' hyperthyroidism.

The chain's CDR3 is CASSPAGLAGGAGETQYF. The DNA of the CDR3 is TGTGCCAGCAGTCCTGCCGGGCTAGCGGGAGGTGCCGGTGAGACCCAGTACTTC. This chain connects TRBV28 to TRBJ2-5; 11 bases align to TRBD2. The CDR3 extends over 18 amino acids. Germline values: CDR1 MDHEN, CDR2 SYDVKM. Trimming removed 5 bases from V and 5 bases from J; junction bases left unmatched: 16.